One sample yielded the 15 T cell receptor beta chains listed below, sequenced in a study of blood T cell repertoires in COVID-19. Libraries were prepared by immunoSEQ multiplex PCR; TCRdb keeps only in-frame clonotypes and omits some of them. The sample has about 66,000 clones; 70% to 90% are singletons. The sample consisted of peripheral blood. The receptors originated from a woman aged 70 to 79 with acute or convalescent COVID-19.

This sequence joins TRBV19 and TRBJ1-2; no reliable D call. Between the trimmed V and J ends, which lost 2 bases and 5 bases, there was a span of 21 bases. The CDR3 spans 17 residues. CDR1 is LNHDA, CDR2 SQIVND, per germline (reference sequence). The chain's CDR3 is CASSINGGRPAAYGYTF. The CDR3 nucleotides are TGTGCCAGTAGTATAAATGGTGGCAGGCCAGCGGCGTATGGCTACACCTTC.

The chain links TRBV5-5 to TRBJ2-7, with 10 bases aligning to TRBD1. The CDR3 contains 13 residues. V lost 4 bases and J lost 4; bases outside the gene matches: 2. CDR1 SGHKS and CDR2 YYEKEE come from the germline V gene (reference sequence). The CDR3 nucleotides are TGTGCCAGCAGCCCGGACAGGGGGTACGAGCAGTACTTC. Translated, it gives CASSPDRGYEQYF.

V usage is TRBV28 and J usage is TRBJ1-1; TRBD1 might be the D (6 bases). Germline lookup yields CDR1 MDHEN and CDR2 SYDVKM. The germline V and J ends were trimmed by 6 bases and 0 bases, with 14 bases remaining between them. The CDR3 is 15 amino acids. CDR3 loop: CASRERGSMNTEAFF. In nucleotides, the CDR3 is TGTGCCAGCAGGGAGAGGGGGAGCATGAACACTGAAGCTTTCTTT.

The chain combines TRBV3-1 (or the pseudogene TRBV3-2) with TRBJ2-3; 9 bases align to TRBD2. This CDR3 region has 16 residues. The ends lost 4 bases at V and 3 bases at J; junction bases unmatched: 8. Germline V gives CDR1 LGHDT, CDR2 YNNKEL (reference sequence). The CDR3 is CASSPYGTSGTDTQYF. Here the CDR3 DNA reads TGTGCCAGCAGCCCCTATGGAACTAGCGGGACAGATACGCAGTATTTT.

The V gene is TRBV10-3, the J gene TRBJ2-7, with D possibly being TRBD1 (6 bases). Germline loops: CDR1 ENHRY, CDR2 SYGVKD. This CDR3 contains 12 residues. Trimming took off 8 bases at V and 2 bases at J, with 10 bases between the two ends. CDR3 sequence (DNA): TGTGCCATCCAGACAGGCACCTACGAGCAGTACTTC. This codes for CAIQTGTYEQYF.

This clone was detected only a few times. The chain combines TRBV30 with TRBJ1-3, with D uncertain. CDR1 is GTSNPN and CDR2 is SVGIG in the germline V gene (reference sequence). The CDR3 totals 14 residues. V lost 3 bases and J 1 base, leaving 10 bases between the germline ends. CDR3 residues: CAWRRSRSGNTIYF. DNA for the CDR3: TGTGCCTGGAGGCGGTCACGATCTGGAAACACCATATATTTT. The complete variable domain, with remaining parts taken from reference TRBV30 and TRBJ1-3, reads SQTIHQWPATLVQPVGSPLSLECTVEGTSNPNLYWYRQAAGRGLQLLFYSVGIGQISSEVPQNLSASRPQDRQFILSSKKLLLSDSGFYLCAWRRSRSGNTIYFGEGSWLTVV.

The chain employs TRBV4-2 and TRBJ1-4; TRBD1 aligns across 8 bases. CDR1 LGHNA and CDR2 YNFKEQ come from the germline V gene. V gave up 1 base and J gave up 2 bases; unmatched junction bases: 3. The CDR3 extends over 16 amino acids. Here the CDR3 reads CASSQGQGATNEKLFF. In DNA form, the CDR3 reads TGTGCCAGCAGCCAAGGGCAGGGGGCGACTAATGAAAAACTGTTTTTT.

The chain couples TRBV12-3 or TRBV12-4 to TRBJ1-5, with D uncertain. Trimming left V 7 bases short and J 7 bases short, with 14 bases between. The CDR3 runs 13 residues. CDR3 DNA: TGTGCCAGCACCAGGATAAATCTCCAGCCCCAGCATTTT. Translating it yields CASTRINLQPQHF.

J is TRBJ2-1 and V is TRBV7-8; D is uncertain. With 5 bases removed from V and 5 bases from J, the gap between germline ends came to 13 bases. CDR3 length: 14 residues. Looked up from germline, CDR1 is SGHVS and CDR2 is FQNEAQ. CDR3 amino acids: CASSITTENNEQFF. The CDR3 DNA follows: TGTGCCAGCAGCATAACAACAGAAAACAATGAGCAGTTCTTC.

This clone was seen only a few times. The chain couples TRBV4-2 to TRBJ2-3; D not certain. Germline V gene data show CDR1 as LGHNA and CDR2 as YNFKEQ. This CDR3 region has 14 residues. V dropped 2 bases and J dropped 1 base, with 7 bases sitting between them. CDR3 nucleotide sequence: TGTGCCAGCAGCCAAAGCACAGGCACAGATACGCAGTATTTT. Residues: CASSQSTGTDTQYF.

In this sample, this clone turned up a few times. V and J are TRBV2 and TRBJ2-5; 13 bases fit TRBD2. CDR3 size: 15 residues. V trimming: 4 bases; J trimming: 5 bases; junction bases outside the gene matches: 4. In germline, CDR1 is SNHLY, CDR2 FYNNEI. CDR3 bases: TGTGCCAGCAGTGGGGGACTAGCGGGATATGAGACCCAGTACTTC. Protein: CASSGGLAGYETQYF.

This clone has just one count. The chain carries TRBV5-1 and TRBJ2-7, with a possible D match to TRBD2 (5 bases). Germline V gives CDR1 SGHRS, CDR2 YFSETQ. With 7 bases removed from V and 4 bases from J, the gap between germline ends came to 12 bases. The CDR3 is made up of 12 amino acids. CDR3 sequence reads: CASRSTGYEQYF. CDR3 sequence (DNA): TGCGCCAGCCGAAGTACGGGGTACGAGCAGTACTTC.

This chain uses TRBV4-1 with TRBJ2-7; D is possibly TRBD2 (7 bases). V dropped 5 bases and J dropped 6 bases, with 26 bases sitting between them. Per germline, CDR1 MGHRA and CDR2 YSYEKL. The CDR3 extends over 17 amino acids. The DNA of the CDR3 is TGCGCCAGCAGCTCCCTTCTTGAGTGGGGGGGCTCGTCCGAGCAGTACTTC. Amino acids: CASSSLLEWGGSSEQYF.

The chain combines TRBV7-9 with TRBJ1-2; 7 bases agree with TRBD1. Germline lookup yields CDR1 SEHNR and CDR2 FQNEAQ (reference sequence). V shed 4 bases, J shed 7 bases, and the junction held 9 bases outside the gene matches. This CDR3 has 14 residues. DNA of the CDR3: TGTGCCAGCAGCTATGGCTCAGGGGGTAGTGGCTACACCTTC. Translation: CASSYGSGGSGYTF.

The chain uses TRBV5-6 and TRBJ2-5; perhaps TRBD1 as D (6 bases). Trimming cost V 5 bases and J 5 bases, with 16 bases left between them. The CDR3 totals 14 residues. CDR1 and CDR2 from the germline V gene are SGHDT and YYEEEE. CDR3 coding DNA: TGTGCCAGCAGGAAGGGGGTAATATCGGAGACCCAGTACTTC. Its protein product is CASRKGVISETQYF.